The 32 T cell receptor beta chains reported below all come from one sample, sequenced in a study of Ad26.COV2.S vaccination and SARS-CoV-2 variants. The data were produced by immunoSEQ multiplex PCR, yet TCRdb's version contains in-frame clones alone and is incomplete. Seen here are fewer than 900,000 clones, about 90% observed once, and the top ten hold roughly 1.5%. As to treatment: approximately 18 received Ad26.COV2.S at low or high dose, single or two shots; about 5 received placebo; per-sample allocation not given. The investigators took samples on day 63 after the first vaccine or placebo injection. Sequencing used peripheral blood, obtained in a trial of Ad26.COV2.S vaccine versus placebo. These receptors were taken from a person aged 18 to 65 who received the Ad26.COV2.S COVID-19 vaccine or a placebo.

The J gene is TRBJ2-5, the V gene TRBV7-6; 13 positions match TRBD2. This CDR3 comprises 16 residues. The junction had 4 bases not matched to a gene; V was cut back by 1 base and J by 5 bases. The germline gives CDR1 SGHVS, CDR2 FNYEAQ. The CDR3 bases are TGTGCCAGCAGCTTAGGTGCGACTAGCGGGAGGGAGACCCAGTACTTC. Amino acids: CASSLGATSGRETQYF. Together with reference TRBV7-6 and TRBJ2-5, the CDR3 gives the full variable domain: GAGVSQSPRYKVTKRGQDVALRCDPISGHVSLYWYRQALGQGPEFLTYFNYEAQQDKSGLPNDRFSAERPEGSISTLTIQRTEQRDSAMYRCASSLGATSGRETQYFGPGTRLLVL.

The V and J genes are TRBV19 and TRBJ1-1, with 9 bases lining up with TRBD1. The trim removed 3 bases at V and 5 bases at J, leaving 16 bases unmatched. The CDR3 has 18 residues. Germline-derived CDR1 and CDR2 are LNHDA and SQIVND (reference sequence). The CDR3 sequence is CASSILGETGGTGTEAFF. The CDR3 nucleotides read TGTGCCAGTAGTATTTTGGGGGAAACAGGGGGCACTGGGACTGAAGCTTTCTTT.

This clone was recorded only once. The rearrangement uses TRBV7-8 and TRBJ2-3, with TRBD2 matching over 8 bases. V lost 5 bases, J lost 3 bases, and 10 bases stayed unmatched. CDR1 is SGHVS and CDR2 is FQNEAQ in the germline V gene. The CDR3 contains 16 residues. The CDR3 sequence: CASSARPGLGTDTQYF. The CDR3 bases are TGTGCCAGCAGCGCACGACCGGGACTAGGAACAGATACGCAGTATTTT.

The gene calls are TRBV14 and TRBJ1-5; D may be TRBD1 (6 bases). The germline gives CDR1 SGHDN, CDR2 FVKESK. The CDR3 is 14 amino acids. Deletions cut 4 bases from V and 0 bases from J, with 7 bases between. The CDR3 DNA reads TGTGCCAGCAGCCTCAGGGGTAGCAATCAGCCCCAGCATTTT. Its translation is CASSLRGSNQPQHF.

V is TRBV4-1 and J is TRBJ2-3; 12 nucleotides line up with TRBD2. The germline gives CDR1 MGHRA, CDR2 YSYEKL. The V and J ends lost 4 bases and 2 bases, in that order; junction bases with no gene match: 7. CDR3 size: 17 residues. As DNA, the CDR3 is TGCGCCAGCAGCCCACAGACTAGCGGGGGTCCCACAGATACGCAGTATTTT. This encodes CASSPQTSGGPTDTQYF.

J is TRBJ2-5 and V is TRBV19, with TRBD1 matching 7 bases. The V gene's germline CDR1 is LNHDA and CDR2 SQIVND (reference sequence). The J segment lost 5 bases and the V segment lost 9 bases, leaving 6 bases of the junction unmatched. The CDR3 is 12 amino acids. CDR3 DNA: TGTGCCAGCGGACAGGCAAGGGAGACCCAGTACTTC. Translating it yields CASGQARETQYF.

The rearrangement joins TRBV18 to TRBJ2-7; the D gene could be TRBD1 or TRBD2 (6 bases each). The CDR3 length is 14 residues. Deletions cut 6 bases from V and 2 bases from J, with 14 bases between. Germline V gene data show CDR1 as KGHSH and CDR2 as LQKENI. The CDR3: CASSPGAEAYEQYF. CDR3 nucleotides: TGTGCCAGCTCGCCGGGGGCAGAAGCCTACGAGCAGTACTTC.

The chain combines TRBV30 with TRBJ2-5; 8 positions match TRBD2. The CDR3 extends over 16 amino acids. CDR1 and CDR2 from the germline V gene are GTSNPN and SVGIG (reference sequence). Losses at the gene ends were 0 bases for V and 7 bases for J; bases not matched to a gene: 13. CDR3 protein: CAWSVLGDYRGGTQYF. The CDR3 nucleotides read TGTGCCTGGAGTGTACTCGGGGACTACCGGGGGGGGACCCAGTACTTC.

The chain recombines TRBV9 with TRBJ2-7; no clear D gene. V was cut by 0 bases and J by 0 bases, with 10 bases left in between. The CDR3 length is 15 residues. CDR1 is SGDLS, CDR2 YYNGEE, per germline. CDR3 DNA: TGTGCCAGCAGCGTAGGCCTGGCGAGCTCCTACGAGCAGTACTTC. Translated: CASSVGLASSYEQYF.

CDR3 sequence: CASSPLTSPNTGELFF. CDR3 DNA sequence: TGTGCCAGCAGCCCGCTGACTTCCCCGAACACCGGGGAGCTGTTTTTT. This sequence joins TRBV11-2 and TRBJ2-2; D ambiguous. The CDR3 length is 16 residues. Germline assignment: CDR1 SGHAT and CDR2 FQNNGV. V lost 5 bases and J lost 0, with 13 bases in between.

J is TRBJ1-4 and V is TRBV27; D is unclear. The CDR3 has 12 amino acids. From germline, CDR1 is MNHEY and CDR2 SMNVEV (reference sequence). Trimming shortened V by 8 bases and J by 6 bases, and 10 bases separated the two germline ends. The CDR3 protein is CASGNSDEKLFF. The CDR3 nucleotides read TGTGCCAGCGGGAATTCCGATGAAAAACTGTTTTTT.

This rearrangement joins TRBV5-1 to TRBJ2-3; 10 bases line up with TRBD2. Germline CDR1 and CDR2: SGHRS and YFSETQ. The CDR3 runs 16 residues. The junction had 8 bases not matched to a gene; V was cut back by 3 bases and J by 4 bases. The CDR3 DNA reads TGCGCCAGCAGCTCCTTAGCGGGAGGTTCTGCAGATACGCAGTATTTT. This sequence encodes CASSSLAGGSADTQYF.

The V and J genes are TRBV3-1 (or the pseudogene TRBV3-2) and TRBJ2-5, with a tentative D call TRBD1 (7 bases). This CDR3 comprises 15 residues. The V end lost 1 base, the J end lost 7 bases, and 16 bases lay between the germline ends. Germline V gene sequence: CDR1 LGHDT, CDR2 YNNKEL (reference sequence). DNA for the CDR3: TGTGCCAGCAGCCAAGTAGAGTCCCAGGGGGGGACCCAGTACTTC. It translates to CASSQVESQGGTQYF.

The chain is built from TRBV6-2 or TRBV6-3 and TRBJ1-5; 10 nucleotides agree with TRBD1. After removal of 5 bases from V and 2 bases from J, the junction contained 0 bases not matched to a gene. The germline gives CDR1 MNHEY, CDR2 SVGEGT. This CDR3 has 14 amino acids. CDR3 sequence reads: CASSGTGGNQPQHF. In nucleotides, the CDR3 is TGTGCCAGCAGTGGGACAGGGGGCAATCAGCCCCAGCATTTT.

This rearrangement joins TRBV6-2 or TRBV6-3 to TRBJ1-4; D not certain. V lost 3 bases to trimming and J lost 0 bases, with 11 bases between them. Germline CDR1 MNHEY, CDR2 SVGEGT. The CDR3 is made up of 16 amino acids. The CDR3 coding sequence is TGTGCCAGCAGTTATGTACAGCGCGCAACTAATGAAAAACTGTTTTTT. Its translation is CASSYVQRATNEKLFF.

V usage is TRBV28 and J usage is TRBJ1-4; D is undetermined. CDR1 and CDR2 (germline): MDHEN, SYDVKM. V gave up 2 bases and J gave up 6 bases, with 13 bases separating them. The CDR3 has 15 amino acids. CDR3 region: CASSLIGNTYEKLFF. The CDR3 bases are TGTGCCAGCAGTTTAATTGGGAACACCTATGAAAAACTGTTTTTT.

This clone was seen a single time. The V gene is TRBV18, the J gene TRBJ2-2; 7 nucleotides line up with TRBD2. Germline V CDR1 and CDR2: KGHSH, LQKENI. There are 15 residues in the CDR3. V lost 3 bases, J lost 0 bases, and 1 base stayed unmatched. The DNA for the CDR3 is TGTGCCAGCTCACCGAGCGGGACGAACACCGGGGAGCTGTTTTTT. Its protein is CASSPSGTNTGELFF. The whole variable domain, remainder taken from reference TRBV18 and TRBJ2-2, is NAGVMQNPRHLVRRRGQEARLRCSPMKGHSHVYWYRQLPEEGLKFMVYLQKENIIDESGMPKERFSAEFPKEGPSILRIQQVVRGDSAAYFCASSPSGTNTGELFFGEGSRLTVL.

This clone was detected a few times. This sequence joins TRBV25-1 and TRBJ1-3; a possible D gene is TRBD1 (6 bases). V was trimmed by 5 bases and J by 4 bases, leaving 15 bases between them. Germline lookup yields CDR1 MGHDK and CDR2 SYGVNS. The CDR3 has 15 residues. The CDR3 nucleotides are TGTGCCAGCAGTCCCCCCGGGACACTCGGAAACACCATATATTTT. It yields the protein CASSPPGTLGNTIYF.

The chain carries TRBV7-8 and TRBJ2-7; 8 nucleotides agree with TRBD1. The germline gives CDR1 SGHVS, CDR2 FQNEAQ. This CDR3 spans 15 amino acids. V dropped 4 bases and J dropped 6; count of bases not matched to a gene: 11. CDR3 residues: CASSSRTGSSFEQYF. DNA for the CDR3: TGTGCCAGCAGCTCAAGGACAGGGTCCTCTTTCGAGCAGTACTTC.

The V gene is TRBV1, the J gene TRBJ2-7. TRBV1 is noted as a pseudogene. The CDR3 extends over 15 amino acids. The CDR3 nucleotides read TGCACCAGCGGGACCCATATATATGGAACTACCGAGCAGTACTTC. Translating it yields CTSGTHIYGTTEQYF.

The chain couples TRBV12-3 or TRBV12-4 to TRBJ2-5; D ambiguous. This CDR3 region has 13 residues. V was shortened by 3 bases and J by 2 bases, with 7 bases between the two germline ends. CDR3: CASSFTGQETQYF. The CDR3 nucleotides read TGTGCCAGCAGTTTTACGGGTCAAGAGACCCAGTACTTC.

As concerns this clone: An end of the junction differs from the germline gene, which may be a read error. The chain uses TRBV7-7 and TRBJ1-2; TRBD1 agrees at 8 bases. This CDR3 is 20 amino acids long. In germline, CDR1 is SSHAT, CDR2 FNYEAQ (reference sequence). CDR3 protein: CASSLVRERTGRGSGGGYTF. The CDR3 DNA reads as TGTGCTAGCAGCTTAGTAAGGGAACGGACAGGGAGGGGGTCGGGTGGCGGCTACACCTTC.

This chain connects TRBV2 to TRBJ2-1; 7 bases align to TRBD2. CDR1 is SNHLY, CDR2 FYNNEI, per germline. The length of the CDR3 is 12 residues. Trimming removed 6 bases from V and 6 bases from J; junction bases left unmatched: 2. The CDR3 DNA is TGTGCCAGCAGGGGACTATCCAATGAGCAGTTCTTC. Encoded protein: CASRGLSNEQFF.

This rearrangement joins TRBV10-3 to TRBJ2-7; 9 bases are shared with TRBD2. In germline, CDR1 is ENHRY, CDR2 SYGVKD. Trimming removed 6 bases from V and 3 bases from J; junction bases left unmatched: 3. This CDR3 has 13 residues. As DNA, the CDR3 is TGTGCCATCAGGGGGACTAGCAACTACGAGCAGTACTTC. Translated: CAIRGTSNYEQYF.

The V and J genes are TRBV6-5 and TRBJ2-4; D possibly corresponds to TRBD1 (6 bases). CDR1 and CDR2 from the germline V gene are MNHEY and SVGAGI. The V end was cut by 7 bases, the J end by 5 bases, with 12 bases between. The CDR3 has 13 amino acids. CDR3 coding DNA: TGTGCCAGCAACAGGGCCCCCGAAAACATTCAGTACTTC. It encodes CASNRAPENIQYF.

V usage is TRBV27 and J usage is TRBJ1-5, with D uncertain. The CDR3 contains 13 residues. The V gene's germline CDR1 is MNHEY and CDR2 SMNVEV (reference sequence). Between the trimmed V and J ends, which lost 5 bases and 3 bases, there was a span of 8 bases. Here the CDR3 DNA reads TGTGCCAGCAGTCCAATCGTCAATCAGCCCCAGCATTTT. Protein: CASSPIVNQPQHF.

The V gene is TRBV9, the J gene TRBJ1-3; unclear D gene. Trimming shortened V by 0 bases and J by 4 bases, and 14 bases separated the two germline ends. The germline V gene has CDR1 SGDLS and CDR2 YYNGEE. This CDR3 is built from 16 residues. CDR3 in DNA: TGTGCCAGCAGCGTAGTCCCCGCAAAGTTAGGAAACACCATATATTTT. This codes for CASSVVPAKLGNTIYF.

The J gene is TRBJ1-5, the V gene TRBV30; D is unclear. CDR1 and CDR2 (germline): GTSNPN, SVGIG (reference sequence). Deletions cut 5 bases from V and 0 bases from J, with 8 bases between. The CDR3 runs 13 residues. CDR3 sequence reads: CAWGRFSNQPQHF. In DNA, the CDR3 is TGTGCCTGGGGACGGTTTAGCAATCAGCCCCAGCATTTT.

Concerning this clone itself: Other nucleotide sequences in the sample specify the same CDR3. V is TRBV18 and J is TRBJ1-1; D unresolved. V was trimmed by 2 bases and J by 5 bases, leaving 6 bases between them. CDR1 is KGHSH and CDR2 is LQKENI in the germline V gene. The CDR3 has 12 amino acids. The CDR3 nucleotides are TGTGCCAGCTCACCAAGGGAAACTGAAGCTTTCTTT. Its translation is CASSPRETEAFF.

This clone appeared once. This sequence joins TRBV13 and TRBJ2-3, with 9 bases identical to TRBD1. There are 15 residues in the CDR3. The germline V gene has CDR1 PRHDT and CDR2 FYEKMQ (reference sequence). After removal of 6 bases from V and 3 bases from J, the junction contained 7 bases not matched to a gene. The CDR3 region is CASRGTGLWTDTQYF. Written as DNA, the CDR3 is TGTGCCAGCAGGGGGACAGGGTTGTGGACAGATACGCAGTATTTT.

The J gene is TRBJ1-1, the V gene TRBV7-9; D ambiguous. Deletions cut 1 base from V and 2 bases from J, with 5 bases between. Germline assignment: CDR1 SEHNR and CDR2 FQNEAQ (reference sequence). This CDR3 is built from 13 residues. CDR3 protein: CASSLVFNTEAFF. CDR3 nucleotide sequence: TGTGCCAGCAGCTTAGTATTTAACACTGAAGCTTTCTTT.

The rearrangement uses TRBV7-9 and TRBJ2-1; the D gene is possibly TRBD2 (5 bases). Germline V gene lookup returns CDR1 SEHNR and CDR2 FQNEAQ (reference sequence). V lost 5 bases and J 0 bases, leaving 11 bases between the germline ends. The CDR3 is made up of 15 amino acids. This CDR3 is CASSNGGSSYNEQFF. The CDR3 nucleotides read TGTGCCAGCAGCAACGGTGGGAGCTCCTACAATGAGCAGTTCTTC.